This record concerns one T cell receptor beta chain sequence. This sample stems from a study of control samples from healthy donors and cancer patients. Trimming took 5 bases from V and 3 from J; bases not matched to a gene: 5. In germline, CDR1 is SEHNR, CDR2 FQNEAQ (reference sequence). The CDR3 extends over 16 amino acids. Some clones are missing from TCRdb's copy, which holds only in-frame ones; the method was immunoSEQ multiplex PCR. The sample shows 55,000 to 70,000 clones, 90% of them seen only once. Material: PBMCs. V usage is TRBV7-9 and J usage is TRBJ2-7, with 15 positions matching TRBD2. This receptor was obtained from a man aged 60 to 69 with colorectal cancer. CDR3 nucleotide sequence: TGTGCCAGCAGCACGGGACTAGCGGGGGGCCTCTACGAGCAGTACTTC. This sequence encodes CASSTGLAGGLYEQYF.